Listed here is a single TCR beta chain. The antigen is not known. TCRdb's table, derived via immunoSEQ multiplex PCR, lists solely in-frame clones and lacks some. This sample has fewer than 400,000 clones, with 67% found just once. This specimen belongs to a study of cytotoxic CD8 clonotypes in ibrutinib-treated CLL. Study-level background: Response samples came after a median about 11 months of treatment, range 6 to 36. Sequenced samples delivered averages of 250,000 to 300,000 productive templates and 75,000 to 95,000 productive rearrangements.

Overall study findings and caveats: Baseline levels of clonality went above those of age-matched healthy donors and moved with circulating CD8+ T-cell counts. The study found public clonotypes uncommon, contracting or stable on treatment.

Germline CDR1 reads SNHLY; CDR2 reads FYNNEI. The CDR3 runs 13 residues. Trimming removed 4 bases from V and 5 bases from J, with 11 bases in between. The TCR was taken from a human donor with chronic lymphocytic leukemia. The chain has TRBV2 and TRBJ2-5, with TRBD2 as a possible D gene (5 bases). This sample comprised PBMCs, obtained after 36 months of ibrutinib treatment. The CDR3 loop is CASSAGLAETQYF. The DNA for the CDR3 is TGTGCCAGCAGTGCGGGTCTAGCCGAGACCCAGTACTTC.